A selection of T cell receptor beta chains follows, all from one sample in a study of cytomegalovirus exposure and HLA in healthy donors. Profiling relied on immunoSEQ multiplex PCR, and the TCRdb table lists in-frame clones only, not all of them. The sample lists 150,000 to 200,000 clones; over 75% were seen once. The material sequenced was PBMCs. The receptors here all came from a woman aged 45-65 years in good health and CMV-seropositive. Both conserved end residues are part of each CDR3. A D gene is named only where the DNA matches it firmly. Not every row has a clone size; where given, it reads once, few, many or a size class.

CDR3nt: TGTGCCAGCAGCCCCCCAGGGGGGTTCACTGAAGCTTTCTTT; CDR3aa: CASSPPGGFTEAFF; abundance: .; len: 14; d_gene: TRBD1; v_gene: TRBV7-9; j_gene: TRBJ1-1
CDR3nt: TGTGCCAGCAGCTTTCGGGGGGCTGGGGCTTTCTTT; CDR3aa: CASSFRGAGAFF; abundance: .; len: 12; d_gene: .; v_gene: TRBV7-8; j_gene: TRBJ1-1
CDR3nt: TGTGCCAGCAGCCCGACAGGGGGCACCGGGGAGCTGTTTTTT; CDR3aa: CASSPTGGTGELFF; abundance: .; len: 14; d_gene: TRBD1; v_gene: TRBV5-6; j_gene: TRBJ2-2
CDR3nt: TGTGCCAGCTCACCACTGCAAATTCCCGGACAGCGAACGCCCTACGAGCAGTACTTC; CDR3aa: CASSPLQIPGQRTPYEQYF; abundance: .; len: 19; d_gene: .; v_gene: TRBV18; j_gene: TRBJ2-7
CDR3nt: TGTGCCAGCAGGAACGGACAGTTCAATGAAAAACTGTTTTTT; CDR3aa: CASRNGQFNEKLFF; abundance: .; len: 14; d_gene: .; v_gene: TRBV6-5; j_gene: TRBJ1-4
CDR3nt: TGTGCCAGCTCCTCCCATTGGGCACCGAACACTGAAGCTTTCTTT; CDR3aa: CASSSHWAPNTEAFF; abundance: .; len: 15; d_gene: .; v_gene: TRBV6-1; j_gene: TRBJ1-1
CDR3nt: TGTGCCAGCAGCTGGGGTGTGGGGGCTGGGAGCAATCAGCCCCAGCATTTT; CDR3aa: CASSWGVGAGSNQPQHF; abundance: .; len: 17; d_gene: .; v_gene: TRBV5-8; j_gene: TRBJ1-5
CDR3nt: TGTGCCAGTAGTGGGAAGACAGGGGCCGGCACCACACACTCTGGAAACACCATATATTTT; CDR3aa: CASSGKTGAGTTHSGNTIYF; abundance: few; len: 20; d_gene: TRBD1; v_gene: TRBV19; j_gene: TRBJ1-3
CDR3nt: TGTGCCAGCAGCTCCCAGGGGGCTAATAACTATGGCTACACCTTC; CDR3aa: CASSSQGANNYGYTF; abundance: .; len: 15; d_gene: TRBD1; v_gene: TRBV7-2; j_gene: TRBJ1-2
CDR3nt: TGTGCCAGCAGCCAAGATGTAGGGGATGCGAACACCGGGGAGCTGTTTTTT; CDR3aa: CASSQDVGDANTGELFF; abundance: .; len: 17; d_gene: .; v_gene: TRBV4-2; j_gene: TRBJ2-2
CDR3nt: TGTGCCACCAGCACCGGACTAGCGGGGACCTACGAGCAGTACTTC; CDR3aa: CATSTGLAGTYEQYF; abundance: few; len: 15; d_gene: TRBD2; v_gene: TRBV15; j_gene: TRBJ2-7
CDR3nt: TGCGCCAGCAGCTTGGGGACTACCACAGATACGCAGTATTTT; CDR3aa: CASSLGTTTDTQYF; abundance: few; len: 14; d_gene: .; v_gene: TRBV5-1; j_gene: TRBJ2-3
CDR3nt: TGTGCCAGCAGCGTAGGCGCCGAGGGAAGCGCCCAGCATTTT; CDR3aa: CASSVGAEGSAQHF; abundance: few; len: 14; d_gene: .; v_gene: TRBV9; j_gene: TRBJ1-5
CDR3nt: TGCGCCAGCAGCCAAGATTCGAGCATACACTATGGCTACACCTTC; CDR3aa: CASSQDSSIHYGYTF; abundance: .; len: 15; d_gene: .; v_gene: TRBV4-3; j_gene: TRBJ1-2
CDR3nt: TGTGCCAGCAGTACCTTAGCGGGGGGGCTCAATGAGCAGTTCTTC; CDR3aa: CASSTLAGGLNEQFF; abundance: .; len: 15; d_gene: TRBD2; v_gene: TRBV28; j_gene: TRBJ2-1
CDR3nt: TGTGCCAGCAGCCTAAGGACAGGGGGCGCTGAGCCCCAGCATTTT; CDR3aa: CASSLRTGGAEPQHF; abundance: .; len: 15; d_gene: TRBD1; v_gene: TRBV7-6; j_gene: TRBJ1-5
CDR3nt: TGTGCCAGCAGCTTAGTTCCCCGATTGGTTAGTGGTGAGCAGTACTTC; CDR3aa: CASSLVPRLVSGEQYF; abundance: .; len: 16; d_gene: .; v_gene: TRBV7-2; j_gene: TRBJ2-7
CDR3nt: TGTGCCAGCAGCTTAATTGTGGGCGATACGCAGTATTTT; CDR3aa: CASSLIVGDTQYF; abundance: .; len: 13; d_gene: .; v_gene: TRBV7-3; j_gene: TRBJ2-3
CDR3nt: TGTGCTAGTGGTTTGGAACGGGACAGGGTAACTGAAGCTTTCTTT; CDR3aa: CASGLERDRVTEAFF; abundance: .; len: 15; d_gene: TRBD1; v_gene: TRBV12-5; j_gene: TRBJ1-1
CDR3nt: TGCGCCAGCAGCCAAAGCGGACAGGGCGCAGCTTTCTTT; CDR3aa: CASSQSGQGAAFF; abundance: few; len: 13; d_gene: TRBD1; v_gene: TRBV4-3; j_gene: TRBJ1-1
CDR3nt: TGTGCCAGCAGTTCCTGGGACAGAGCTAACTATGGCTACACCTTC; CDR3aa: CASSSWDRANYGYTF; abundance: .; len: 15; d_gene: TRBD1; v_gene: TRBV6-5; j_gene: TRBJ1-2
CDR3nt: TGCGCCAGCGGGGAGAGCACAGATACGCAGTATTTT; CDR3aa: CASGESTDTQYF; abundance: .; len: 12; d_gene: .; v_gene: TRBV10-1; j_gene: TRBJ2-3
CDR3nt: TGTGCCTGGAGCACTGGACAGGGGGCGCGTGGCTACACCTTC; CDR3aa: CAWSTGQGARGYTF; abundance: .; len: 14; d_gene: TRBD1; v_gene: TRBV30; j_gene: TRBJ1-2
CDR3nt: TGCGCCAGCAGCCTGGACAGGAAGACGAACGAGCAGTACTTC; CDR3aa: CASSLDRKTNEQYF; abundance: .; len: 14; d_gene: TRBD1; v_gene: TRBV5-1; j_gene: TRBJ2-7
CDR3nt: TGTGCCAGCAGCCGGTGGAGGGGAGGCGAGCAGTACTTC; CDR3aa: CASSRWRGGEQYF; abundance: once; len: 13; d_gene: .; v_gene: TRBV7-2; j_gene: TRBJ2-7
CDR3nt: TGTGCCAGCAGTGCAGGGGGGCAAGAGACCCAGTACTTC; CDR3aa: CASSAGGQETQYF; abundance: .; len: 13; d_gene: .; v_gene: TRBV6-1; j_gene: TRBJ2-5
CDR3nt: TGTGCCAGCAGCTCGGGCCCAGGGCCTGGAAACACCATATATTTT; CDR3aa: CASSSGPGPGNTIYF; abundance: .; len: 15; d_gene: .; v_gene: TRBV13; j_gene: TRBJ1-3
CDR3nt: TGTGCCAGCAGGACAGGGGGCGCGGGGGGATATGGCTACACCTTC; CDR3aa: CASRTGGAGGYGYTF; abundance: .; len: 15; d_gene: TRBD1; v_gene: TRBV2; j_gene: TRBJ1-2
CDR3nt: TGTGCCAGTAGTGTGGGACAGGGGTTCGGGGAGCTGTTTTTT; CDR3aa: CASSVGQGFGELFF; abundance: .; len: 14; d_gene: TRBD1; v_gene: TRBV19; j_gene: TRBJ2-2
CDR3nt: TGTGCCATCAGTGAGTCCCTTAAAACAGGGGGCAATTCACCCCTCCACTTT; CDR3aa: CAISESLKTGGNSPLHF; abundance: once; len: 17; d_gene: TRBD1; v_gene: TRBV10-3; j_gene: TRBJ1-6
CDR3nt: TGTGCCAGCAGCCCACTCGGCTATGGCTACACCTTC; CDR3aa: CASSPLGYGYTF; abundance: .; len: 12; d_gene: .; v_gene: TRBV28; j_gene: TRBJ1-2
CDR3nt: TGTGCCAGCAGTACCACAGGGATCACTGAAGCTTTCTTT; CDR3aa: CASSTTGITEAFF; abundance: .; len: 13; d_gene: .; v_gene: TRBV27; j_gene: TRBJ1-1
CDR3nt: TGTGCCAGTAGTCTCTCCCACAATAGCGATCAGCCCCAGCATTTT; CDR3aa: CASSLSHNSDQPQHF; abundance: .; len: 15; d_gene: .; v_gene: TRBV19; j_gene: TRBJ1-5
CDR3nt: TGTGCCAGCAGTTTCGCGGGGGACTATGGCTACACCTTC; CDR3aa: CASSFAGDYGYTF; abundance: .; len: 13; d_gene: .; v_gene: TRBV27; j_gene: TRBJ1-2
CDR3nt: TGTGCCAGCAGTTTAACGGTTGGCTCTGCGGGGGGACAAGAGACCCAGTACTTC; CDR3aa: CASSLTVGSAGGQETQYF; abundance: .; len: 18; d_gene: TRBD2; v_gene: TRBV28; j_gene: TRBJ2-5
CDR3nt: TGCGCCAGCAGCTTGGGAGGGACAGGGCCCTACGAGCAGTACTTC; CDR3aa: CASSLGGTGPYEQYF; abundance: .; len: 15; d_gene: TRBD1; v_gene: TRBV5-1; j_gene: TRBJ2-7
CDR3nt: TGTGCCAGCAGCTTGGGACTTAGACGGAAGAGCTCCTACAATGAGCAGTTCTTC; CDR3aa: CASSLGLRRKSSYNEQFF; abundance: few; len: 18; d_gene: .; v_gene: TRBV7-9; j_gene: TRBJ2-1
CDR3nt: TGTGCCAGCAGCTTACCACAGGGGGCCGCTGAAGCTTTCTTT; CDR3aa: CASSLPQGAAEAFF; abundance: .; len: 14; d_gene: TRBD1; v_gene: TRBV11-2; j_gene: TRBJ1-1
CDR3nt: TGCGCCAGCAGCTTAGGCCAGGGGGACGGAATTAATGAAAAACTGTTTTTT; CDR3aa: CASSLGQGDGINEKLFF; abundance: .; len: 17; d_gene: TRBD1; v_gene: TRBV5-1; j_gene: TRBJ1-4
CDR3nt: TGTGCCAGCAGCTCAACAACAGGGGGCTTGGAGGACACTGAAGCTTTCTTT; CDR3aa: CASSSTTGGLEDTEAFF; abundance: .; len: 17; d_gene: TRBD1; v_gene: TRBV5-8; j_gene: TRBJ1-1
CDR3nt: TGCGCCAGCAGCTTAGGAGCGGGGGGGCCCAATGAGCAGTTCTTC; CDR3aa: CASSLGAGGPNEQFF; abundance: .; len: 15; d_gene: TRBD2; v_gene: TRBV5-1; j_gene: TRBJ2-1